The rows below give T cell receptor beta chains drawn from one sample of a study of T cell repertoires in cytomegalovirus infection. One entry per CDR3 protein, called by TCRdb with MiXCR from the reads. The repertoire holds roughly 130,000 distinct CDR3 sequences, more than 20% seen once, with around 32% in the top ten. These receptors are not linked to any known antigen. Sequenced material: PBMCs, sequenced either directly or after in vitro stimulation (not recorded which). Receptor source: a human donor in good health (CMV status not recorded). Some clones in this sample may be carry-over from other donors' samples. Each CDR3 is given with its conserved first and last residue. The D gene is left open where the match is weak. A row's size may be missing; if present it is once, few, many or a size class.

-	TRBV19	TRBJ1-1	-	CASNVGNTEAFF	TGTGCCAGTAACGTAGGGAACACTGAAGCTTTCTTT
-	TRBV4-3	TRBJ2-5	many	CASSRGGGGGPETQYF	TGCGCCAGCAGCCGAGGAGGAGGGGGGGGTCCAGAGACCCAGTACTTC
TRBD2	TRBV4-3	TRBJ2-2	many	CASSQSPQRGRTGELFF	TGCGCCAGCAGCCAATCCCCCCAGCGGGGAAGGACCGGGGAGCTGTTTTTT
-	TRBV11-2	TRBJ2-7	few	CASSTPGPVEQYF	TGTGCCAGCAGCACCCCTGGGCCGGTCGAGCAGTACTTC
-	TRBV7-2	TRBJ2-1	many	CASSQTPASKLHHTNEQFF	TGTGCCAGCAGCCAGACCCCCGCGTCCAAACTTCACCACACGAATGAGCAGTTCTTC
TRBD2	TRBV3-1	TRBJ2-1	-	CASSRGEGHNEQFF	TGTGCCAGCAGCCGGGGGGAGGGCCACAATGAGCAGTTCTTC
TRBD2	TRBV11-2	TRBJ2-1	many	CASSLTSGRYEQFF	TGTGCCAGCAGCTTGACTAGCGGGAGGTATGAGCAGTTCTTC
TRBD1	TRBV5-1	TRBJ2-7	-	CASSRGQGGHEQYF	TGCGCCAGCAGCAGAGGACAGGGAGGCCACGAGCAGTACTTC
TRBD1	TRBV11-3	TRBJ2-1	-	CASSLLGQGHNEQFF	TGTGCCAGCAGCTTATTGGGACAGGGCCACAATGAGCAGTTCTTC
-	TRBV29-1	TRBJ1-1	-	CSVQTRVGNTEAFF	TGCAGCGTCCAAACCAGGGTTGGCAACACTGAAGCTTTCTTT
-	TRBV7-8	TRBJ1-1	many	CASMRGMNTEAFF	TGTGCCAGTATGCGAGGGATGAACACTGAAGCTTTCTTT
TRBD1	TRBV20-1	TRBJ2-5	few	CSANSGGRETQYF	TGCAGTGCAAATTCAGGGGGACGAGAGACCCAGTACTTC
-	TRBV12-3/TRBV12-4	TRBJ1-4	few	CASSRKGLGNEKLFF	TGTGCCAGCAGCCGAAAGGGGCTGGGTAATGAAAAACTGTTTTTT
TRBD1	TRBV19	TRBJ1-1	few	CASSIRGAYTEAFF	TGTGCCAGTAGTATCAGGGGGGCGTACACTGAAGCTTTCTTT
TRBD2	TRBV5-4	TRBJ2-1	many	CASSSPWGGSSYNEQFF	TGTGCCAGCAGCTCCCCTTGGGGCGGGAGTTCCTACAATGAGCAGTTCTTC
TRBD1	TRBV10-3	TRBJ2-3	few	CAISVRDREGNTQYF	TGTGCCATCAGTGTCCGGGACAGGGAAGGAAATACGCAGTATTTT
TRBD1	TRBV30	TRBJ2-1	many	CAWSELTGKSYNEQFF	TGTGCCTGGAGTGAATTGACAGGGAAGTCATACAATGAGCAGTTCTTC
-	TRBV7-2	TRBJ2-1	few	CASSSHEQFF	TGTGCCAGCAGCTCCCATGAGCAGTTCTTC
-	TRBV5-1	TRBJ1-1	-	CASSLQGGGTEAFF	TGCGCCAGCAGCTTGCAGGGCGGGGGCACTGAAGCTTTCTTT
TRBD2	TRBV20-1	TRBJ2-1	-	CSAAPISGVYNEQFF	TGCAGTGCTGCCCCGATCAGCGGGGTCTACAATGAGCAGTTCTTC
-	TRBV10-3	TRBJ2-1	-	CAISAGRSSYNEQFF	TGTGCCATCAGTGCGGGAAGAAGCTCCTACAATGAGCAGTTCTTC
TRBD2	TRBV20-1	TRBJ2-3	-	CSARRDPGRADTQYF	TGCAGTGCTAGAAGAGACCCGGGGAGGGCAGATACGCAGTATTTT
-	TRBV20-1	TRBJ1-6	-	CSASAQDRNSPLHF	TGCAGTGCTAGCGCCCAGGACAGAAATTCACCCCTCCACTTT
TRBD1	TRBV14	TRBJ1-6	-	CASSQDQGAGSPLHF	TGTGCCAGCAGCCAAGATCAGGGGGCAGGATCACCCCTCCACTTT
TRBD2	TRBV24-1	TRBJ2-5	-	CATSDKLATQETQYF	TGTGCCACCAGTGACAAACTAGCGACACAAGAGACCCAGTACTTC
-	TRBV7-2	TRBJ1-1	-	CASSFQSGDTEAFF	TGTGCCAGCAGCTTTCAATCGGGGGACACTGAAGCTTTCTTT
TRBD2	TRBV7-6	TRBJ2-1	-	CASSLVAGNYNEQFF	TGTGCCAGCAGCTTAGTAGCGGGCAATTACAATGAGCAGTTCTTC
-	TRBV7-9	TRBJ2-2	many	CATVHPSGPLNGELFF	TGTGCCACCGTTCACCCATCTGGCCCCCTGAACGGGGAGCTGTTTTTT
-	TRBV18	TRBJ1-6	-	CASSREGVSPLHF	TGTGCCAGCTCACGTGAAGGGGTCTCACCCCTCCACTTT
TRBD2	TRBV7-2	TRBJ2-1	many	CASSSLLAGGSSYNEQFF	TGTGCCAGCAGCTCACTACTAGCGGGGGGGAGCTCCTACAATGAGCAGTTCTTC
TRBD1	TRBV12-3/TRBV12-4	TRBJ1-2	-	CASSSGGISTHGYTF	TGTGCCAGCAGTTCAGGGGGGATTTCAACTCATGGCTACACCTTC
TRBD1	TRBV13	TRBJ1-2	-	CASSPGQIYGYTF	TGTGCCAGCAGCCCGGGACAGATATATGGCTACACCTTC
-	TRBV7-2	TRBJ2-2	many	CASSSFGGELFF	TGTGCCAGCAGCTCCTTCGGGGGGGAGCTGTTTTTT
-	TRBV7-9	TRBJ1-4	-	CASISGDTNEKLFF	TGTGCCAGCATCTCGGGGGATACTAATGAAAAACTGTTTTTT
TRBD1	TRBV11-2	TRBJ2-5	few	CASSLGQSYQETQYF	TGTGCCAGCAGCCTGGGACAGTCCTACCAAGAGACCCAGTACTTC
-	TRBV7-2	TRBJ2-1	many	CASSLYSSFNEQFF	TGTGCCAGCAGCTTATATTCCAGTTTCAATGAGCAGTTCTTC